Detailed here is one T cell receptor beta chain. This entry belongs to a study of blood T cell repertoires in COVID-19. Study in general: COVID-19 samples, acute and convalescent, were from the United States, Italy and Spain. Sources were T cells, B-cell-depleted T cells, or PBMCs; the material itself was cDNA or gDNA.

Original processing notes: Amplifying reference gene primers gave estimates of nucleated cell counts. Repertoires were generated with immunoSEQ multiplex PCR, while TCRdb's copy carries only in-frame clones and drops some. D and trimming come from the DNA, and the V and J calls and clone size come from that table. This sample has 97,000 or so clones, with about 85% found just once. The sequenced sample was peripheral blood. This TCR derives from a middle-aged man with active COVID-19.

In DNA form, the CDR3 reads TGCAGCGCCGGTGGGTATATCGAGCGTGGAGAGACCCAGTACTTC. Amino acids: CSAGGYIERGETQYF. The chain employs TRBV29-1 and TRBJ2-5; D remains unclear. CDR3 length: 15 amino acids. CDR1 and CDR2 from the germline V gene are SQVTM and ANQGSEA. The V end was cut by 7 bases, the J end by 4 bases, with 22 bases between. The complete variable domain, with remaining parts taken from reference TRBV29-1 and TRBJ2-5, reads SAVISQKPSRDICQRGTSLTIQCQVDSQVTMMFWYRQQPGQSLTLIATANQGSEATYESGFVIDKFPISRPNLTFSTLTVSNMSPEDSSIYLCSAGGYIERGETQYFGPGTRLLVL.